The text below deals with one TCR beta chain. The antigen it binds to is not known. Within one base of it there is no much larger clone, and no base qualities were kept. The data derive from a study of response to subunit inactivated influenza vaccine (dated 2018 in TCRdb). Broadly, across the study: To follow how T cells responded to a trivalent subunit inactivated influenza vaccine, the researchers relied on deep quantitative profiling of the T cell receptor repertoire.

Beyond this particular receptor, the publication reports: The authors suggested that each seasonal influenza vaccination may recruit only a limited number of new T cells.

Receptors were amplified or captured by RT-PCR. This sample was sequenced with an Illumina HiSeq 2500. The public sequencing data were trimmed at Q25 with fastp and processed into clonotypes with MiXCR by TCRdb, which kept only in-frame beta chains. Rows are combined by CDR3 protein, so each entry shows the most common genes and DNA. The sample table shows more than 250,000 distinct CDR3 sequences, and 20% to 25% are seen once. Roughly 10% of the sample lies in the top ten. V gives up 3 bases and J gives up 3 bases, and the segment between their germline ends measures 17 bases. CDR1 and CDR2, looked up from the germline V gene, are KGHSH and LQKENI. Reading from cysteine to phenylalanine, the CDR3 counts 16 amino acids. CDR3 DNA only is kept here, 48 bases in frame from base 1.

This clonotype was obtained from a man aged 45 to 70 who received an inactivated influenza vaccine. Donor details come from another sample of the same person, matched by shared clones. The chain is assembled from TRBV18 and TRBJ1-1; there is no confident call for the D gene. Sequences were derived from PBMCs from blood, sampled approximately 20 months after vaccination. The CDR3 region: CASSPDAFNRDTEAFF. The DNA sequence is given as TGTGCCAGCTCACCCGACGCCTTCAATAGGGACACTGAAGCTTTCTTT.